The 26 T cell receptor beta chains below come from one sample, sequenced in a study of control samples from healthy donors and cancer patients (dated by TCRdb to the early 2020s). The library was prepared using the immunoSEQ multiplex PCR assay. TCRdb mirrors the immuneACCESS table, restricted to in-frame sequences. Some clones are absent from its copies; in checked studies, under half trace to an unresolved V gene, and the reason for the others is unknown. In all, the sample holds some 96,000 clones, and 85% to 95% of those were seen once. The top ten clones comprise over 8% of the sample. What was sequenced was blood. The receptor source for this set is a man aged 18 to 29 in good health.

J is TRBJ1-4 and V is TRBV9, with TRBD1 as a possible D gene (5 bases). The CDR3 covers 18 residues. From germline, CDR1 is SGDLS and CDR2 YYNGEE. Trimming stripped 3 bases from V and 0 bases from J, with 18 bases between. The CDR3: CASSAPRGMAATNEKLFF. In DNA form, the CDR3 reads TGTGCCAGCAGCGCCCCTCGGGGGATGGCTGCAACTAATGAAAAACTGTTTTTT.

This clone was found once. This chain joins TRBV27 and TRBJ1-1, with 8 bases lining up with TRBD1. CDR1 is MNHEY and CDR2 is SMNVEV in the germline V gene (reference sequence). The CDR3 contains 16 residues. J gave up 1 base and V 3 bases, and 7 bases lay outside the gene matches. The CDR3 region is CASSFAPGQGNTEAFF. CDR3 nucleotides: TGTGCCAGCAGTTTTGCCCCCGGACAGGGGAACACTGAAGCTTTCTTT.

The chain uses TRBV27 and TRBJ1-1, with D possibly being TRBD1 (6 bases). The CDR3 spans 15 residues. Per the germline V gene, CDR1 is MNHEY and CDR2 is SMNVEV (reference sequence). Trimming stripped 0 bases from V and 5 bases from J, with 13 bases between. CDR3 bases: TGTGCCAGCAGTTTATCTGGGGGCGGTTTAACTGAAGCTTTCTTT. It yields the protein CASSLSGGGLTEAFF.

The chain combines TRBV7-2 with TRBJ2-7, with TRBD1 matching over 7 bases. The CDR3 runs to 15 residues. Germline CDR1 and CDR2: SGHTA and FQGNSA. The V gene end was trimmed by 5 bases and the J gene end by 0 bases; junction bases not matched to a gene: 7. CDR3 sequence: CASSHRTGSSYEQYF. DNA for the CDR3: TGTGCCAGCAGCCACCGGACAGGATCCTCCTACGAGCAGTACTTC. The entire variable domain, with the rest obtained from reference TRBV7-2 and TRBJ2-7, is as follows: GAGVSQSPSNKVTEKGKDVELRCDPISGHTALYWYRQSLGQGLEFLIYFQGNSAPDKSGLPSDRFSAERTGGSVSTLTIQRTQQEDSAVYLCASSHRTGSSYEQYFGPGTRLTVT.

V gene TRBV2 combines with J gene TRBJ2-7; D possibly uses TRBD1 or TRBD2 (5 bases each). V lost 2 bases and J lost 3, with 11 bases in between. CDR3 length: 14 residues. Germline values: CDR1 SNHLY, CDR2 FYNNEI. The CDR3 region is CASSESGAFYEQYF. The CDR3 nucleotides are TGTGCCAGCAGTGAATCCGGGGCGTTCTACGAGCAGTACTTC.

The rearrangement links TRBV19 to TRBJ1-4, with 9 nucleotides matching TRBD1. With 8 bases clipped from V and 0 bases from J, the junction kept 13 bases outside the gene matches. The CDR3 covers 18 residues. Germline V CDR1 and CDR2: LNHDA, SQIVND (reference sequence). The CDR3 loop reads CASESGTGFSTTNEKLFF. The CDR3 DNA follows: TGTGCCAGTGAAAGCGGGACAGGGTTTTCAACAACTAATGAAAAACTGTTTTTT. Full variable domain (remainder filled in from reference TRBV19 and TRBJ1-4): DGGITQSPKYLFRKEGQNVTLSCEQNLNHDAMYWYRQDPGQGLRLIYYSQIVNDFQKGDIAEGYSVSREKKESFPLTVTSAQKNPTAFYLCASESGTGFSTTNEKLFFGSGTQLSVL.

The chain links TRBV7-2 to TRBJ2-1, with 9 nucleotides matching TRBD1. The CDR3 covers 16 residues. CDR1 SGHTA and CDR2 FQGNSA come from the germline V gene. Losses at the gene ends were 2 bases for V and 8 bases for J; bases not matched to a gene: 10. The CDR3 region is CASSLFGRTGVDEQFF. Here the CDR3 DNA reads TGTGCCAGCAGCTTATTCGGGAGGACAGGGGTGGATGAGCAGTTCTTC.

This clone was seen a single time. V is TRBV2 and J is TRBJ1-6, with D uncertain. This CDR3 region has 13 residues. With 7 bases removed from V and 5 bases from J, the gap between germline ends came to 9 bases. Germline V lookup: CDR1 SNHLY, CDR2 FYNNEI. The CDR3 bases are TGTGCCAGCAACAAGCCAAATAATTCACCCCTCCACTTT. This gives the protein CASNKPNNSPLHF.

The V and J genes are TRBV11-2 and TRBJ1-2, with unresolved D. CDR1 is SGHAT, CDR2 FQNNGV, per germline. The CDR3 totals 13 residues. V gave up 1 base and J gave up 8 bases, with 11 bases separating them. The CDR3 sequence: CASSLAGLRGYTF. CDR3 bases: TGTGCCAGCAGCTTAGCCGGGCTTCGGGGCTACACCTTC.

A single count supports this clone. V gene TRBV18 combines with J gene TRBJ2-2; TRBD1 agrees at 11 bases. This CDR3 region has 18 residues. The germline V gene encodes CDR1 KGHSH and CDR2 LQKENI. The ends lost 3 bases at V and 4 bases at J; junction bases unmatched: 10. In nucleotides, the CDR3 is TGTGCCAGCTCACCCTCTGTGGCGGGACAGGGGGGCACCGGGGAGCTGTTTTTT. As protein: CASSPSVAGQGGTGELFF.

V is TRBV27 and J is TRBJ1-2; D unresolved. V was shortened by 5 bases and J by 0 bases, with 7 bases between the two germline ends. Germline V gene sequence: CDR1 MNHEY, CDR2 SMNVEV (reference sequence). The CDR3 runs 13 residues. The CDR3, as DNA: TGTGCCAGCAGTAATTCTGCTAACTATGGCTACACCTTC. Translated, it gives CASSNSANYGYTF.

The J gene is TRBJ1-5, the V gene TRBV21-1; the D segment call TRBD1 is taken from the table without a DNA check. TRBV21-1 is annotated as a pseudogene. The CDR3 totals 15 residues. Written as DNA, the CDR3 is TGTGCCAGCAGCAAAGCGACAGGGTTCAATCAGCCCCAGCATTTT. Its translation is CASSKATGFNQPQHF.

V is TRBV5-5 and J is TRBJ1-3; 7 bases align to TRBD1. V trimming: 6 bases; J trimming: 2 bases; junction bases outside the gene matches: 11. Germline loops: CDR1 SGHKS, CDR2 YYEKEE (reference sequence). The CDR3 is made up of 16 amino acids. The CDR3 DNA sequence: TGTGCCAGCAACCTTGGAGACGGGACAGCTGGAAACACCATATATTTT. It codes for CASNLGDGTAGNTIYF.

The rearrangement uses TRBV14 and TRBJ1-1, with D possibly matching TRBD1 (6 bases). The V gene lost 1 base and the J gene lost 6 bases, with 15 bases spanning the gap. The germline V gene has CDR1 SGHDN and CDR2 FVKESK. CDR3 length: 15 residues. CDR3 loop: CASSQGVGAVAEAFF. In DNA, the CDR3 is TGTGCCAGCAGCCAAGGGGTGGGGGCGGTGGCTGAAGCTTTCTTT.

The genes are TRBV30 and TRBJ2-5; 8 bases align to TRBD2. The CDR3 totals 14 residues. Germline loops: CDR1 GTSNPN, CDR2 SVGIG (reference sequence). V shed 4 bases, J shed 4 bases, and the junction held 8 bases outside the gene matches. The CDR3: CAWTGREVSETQYF. The DNA of the CDR3 is TGTGCCTGGACAGGGCGGGAGGTTTCAGAGACCCAGTACTTC.

This clone was seen once. CDR3 nucleotides: TGTGCCGCCCGGGACAGGGATACTCAGCCCCAGCATTTT. Protein sequence: CAARDRDTQPQHF. The chain carries TRBV10-3 and TRBJ1-5; 9 bases line up with TRBD1. CDR1 is ENHRY, CDR2 SYGVKD, per germline. Unmatched junction bases numbered 8, after V lost 11 bases and J lost 6 bases. The CDR3 contains 13 residues.

This clone came up once. The chain uses TRBV7-8 and TRBJ2-5; unclear D gene. Germline loops: CDR1 SGHVS, CDR2 FQNEAQ. Deletions cut 8 bases from V and 3 bases from J, with 13 bases between. The CDR3 length is 13 residues. The CDR3 loop is CASRQWTEETQYF. Here the CDR3 DNA reads TGTGCCAGCCGCCAATGGACGGAAGAGACCCAGTACTTC.

There are a few counts of this clone. The chain carries TRBV30 and TRBJ1-5, with TRBD1 matching 7 bases. Germline V gives CDR1 GTSNPN, CDR2 SVGIG (reference sequence). This CDR3 spans 15 amino acids. The ends lost 1 base at V and 5 bases at J; junction bases unmatched: 8. The CDR3 protein is CAWSARTGRHQPQHF. CDR3 in DNA: TGTGCCTGGAGTGCGAGGACAGGTCGCCATCAGCCCCAGCATTTT.

The chain is built from TRBV10-3 and TRBJ1-5; D gene ambiguous. From germline, CDR1 is ENHRY and CDR2 SYGVKD. Trimming left V 1 base short and J 0 bases short, with 7 bases between. CDR3 size: 15 residues. The DNA for the CDR3 is TGTGCCATCAGTGAGTGGGCGAATAGCAATCAGCCCCAGCATTTT. Its protein is CAISEWANSNQPQHF.

This chain uses TRBV30 with TRBJ1-4, with 9 bases lining up with TRBD1. Germline V gene lookup returns CDR1 GTSNPN and CDR2 SVGIG (reference sequence). The CDR3 spans 15 residues. Losses at the gene ends were 3 bases for V and 8 bases for J; bases not matched to a gene: 10. The CDR3 nucleotides read TGTGCCTGGAGCGGGCCGGACAGGGGAGGGGAAAAACTGTTTTTT. Its protein is CAWSGPDRGGEKLFF.

This chain uses TRBV7-9 with TRBJ1-5; 8 nucleotides match TRBD1. The V gene end was trimmed by 4 bases and the J gene end by 3 bases; junction bases not matched to a gene: 5. This CDR3 has 15 amino acids. Germline V gene sequence: CDR1 SEHNR, CDR2 FQNEAQ (reference sequence). DNA for the CDR3: TGTGCCAGCAGCTCTACAGGGGGTCCCAATCAGCCCCAGCATTTT. It yields the protein CASSSTGGPNQPQHF.

CDR3 sequence: CASSESPGDQETQYF. The CDR3 nucleotides are TGTGCCAGCAGTGAAAGTCCGGGTGACCAAGAGACCCAGTACTTC. The chain employs TRBV6-1 and TRBJ2-5; D not resolved. Germline assignment: CDR1 MNHNS and CDR2 SASEGT. Trimming left V 2 bases short and J 0 bases short, with 10 bases between. The CDR3 is 15 amino acids.

This chain joins TRBV27 and TRBJ2-7; 9 bases are a match to TRBD2. This CDR3 spans 15 amino acids. V was clipped by 0 bases and J by 3 bases; unmatched bases: 3. CDR1 is MNHEY, CDR2 SMNVEV, per germline (reference sequence). CDR3 bases: TGTGCCAGCAGTTTATCGATTAGCGGGAGCTACGAGCAGTACTTC. Its protein is CASSLSISGSYEQYF.

The chain has TRBV30 and TRBJ1-5, with TRBD1 matching 8 bases. The germline V gene encodes CDR1 GTSNPN and CDR2 SVGIG (reference sequence). The ends lost 0 bases at V and 0 bases at J; junction bases unmatched: 7. This CDR3 contains 17 residues. The CDR3 coding sequence is TGTGCCTGGAGTGTGGCAGGGGGCGCGGGTAGCAATCAGCCCCAGCATTTT. This sequence encodes CAWSVAGGAGSNQPQHF. Filled out from reference TRBV30 and TRBJ1-5, the complete variable domain reads SQTIHQWPATLVQPVGSPLSLECTVEGTSNPNLYWYRQAAGRGLQLLFYSVGIGQISSEVPQNLSASRPQDRQFILSSKKLLLSDSGFYLCAWSVAGGAGSNQPQHFGDGTRLSIL.

This chain joins TRBV7-7 and TRBJ2-1, with 8 bases that match TRBD2. The CDR3 has 14 residues. Trimming took 2 bases from V and 5 from J; bases not matched to a gene: 2. Germline-derived CDR1 and CDR2 are SSHAT and FNYEAQ (reference sequence). CDR3 in amino acids: CASSLSGRNNEQFF. The CDR3, as DNA: TGTGCCAGCAGCTTAAGCGGGAGAAACAATGAGCAGTTCTTC.

The rearrangement uses TRBV7-9 and TRBJ2-1; 9 nucleotides line up with TRBD2. Germline assignment: CDR1 SEHNR and CDR2 FQNEAQ (reference sequence). This CDR3 spans 17 amino acids. The V and J ends lost 0 bases and 7 bases, in that order; junction bases with no gene match: 10. The DNA of the CDR3 is TGTGCCAGCAGCTTAGCGGGACTAGCTATAAACACAAATGAGCAGTTCTTC. It encodes CASSLAGLAINTNEQFF.